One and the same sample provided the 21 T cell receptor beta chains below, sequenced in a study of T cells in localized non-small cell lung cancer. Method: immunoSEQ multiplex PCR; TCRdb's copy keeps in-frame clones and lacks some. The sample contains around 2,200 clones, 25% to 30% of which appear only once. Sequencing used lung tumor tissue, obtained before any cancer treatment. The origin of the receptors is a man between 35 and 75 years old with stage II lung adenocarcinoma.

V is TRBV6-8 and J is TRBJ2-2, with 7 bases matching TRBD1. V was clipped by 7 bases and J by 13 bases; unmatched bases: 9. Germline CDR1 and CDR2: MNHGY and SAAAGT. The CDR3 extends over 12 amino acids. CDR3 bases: TGTGCCAGCAAAGGACAGGTGGATGTGCTGTTTTTT. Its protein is CASKGQVDVLFF.

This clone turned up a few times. The CDR3 DNA reads TGTGCCAGCAGTCAAGGGACAGCCGCGCACTATGGCTACACCTTC. It translates to CASSQGTAAHYGYTF. The V gene is TRBV9, the J gene TRBJ1-2; 7 positions match TRBD1. Germline CDR1 is SGDLS and CDR2 is YYNGEE. The length of the CDR3 is 15 residues. The junction had 10 bases not matched to a gene; V was cut back by 5 bases and J by 3 bases.

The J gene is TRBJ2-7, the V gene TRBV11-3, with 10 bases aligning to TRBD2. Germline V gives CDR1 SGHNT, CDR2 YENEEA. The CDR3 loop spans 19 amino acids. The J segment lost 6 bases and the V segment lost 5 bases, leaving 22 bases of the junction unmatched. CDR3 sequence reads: CASSRGSLAGEAVGGEQYF. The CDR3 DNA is TGTGCCAGCAGCCGAGGGTCGCTAGCGGGAGAGGCAGTGGGGGGCGAGCAGTACTTC.

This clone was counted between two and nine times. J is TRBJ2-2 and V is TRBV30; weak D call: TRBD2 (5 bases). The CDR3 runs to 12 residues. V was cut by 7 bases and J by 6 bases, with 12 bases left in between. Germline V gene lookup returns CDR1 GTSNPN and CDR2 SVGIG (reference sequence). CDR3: CASDFTSGELFF. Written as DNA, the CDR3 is TGTGCCTCGGACTTTACTTCCGGGGAGCTGTTTTTT.

CDR3 sequence reads: CASISGLAGGQETQYF. The CDR3 DNA follows: TGTGCCAGCATTTCCGGACTAGCGGGGGGCCAAGAGACCCAGTACTTC. The chain carries TRBV6-8 and TRBJ2-5, with 14 bases matching TRBD2. The germline V gene encodes CDR1 MNHGY and CDR2 SAAAGT. The CDR3 covers 16 residues. Trimming took 7 bases from V and 1 from J; bases not matched to a gene: 5.

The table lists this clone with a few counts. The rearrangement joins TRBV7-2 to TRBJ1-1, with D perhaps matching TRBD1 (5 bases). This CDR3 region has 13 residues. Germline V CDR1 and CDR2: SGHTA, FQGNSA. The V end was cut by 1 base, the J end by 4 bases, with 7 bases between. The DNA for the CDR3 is TGTGCCAGCAGCTTAGGGGGGAGCACTGAAGCTTTCTTT. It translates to CASSLGGSTEAFF.

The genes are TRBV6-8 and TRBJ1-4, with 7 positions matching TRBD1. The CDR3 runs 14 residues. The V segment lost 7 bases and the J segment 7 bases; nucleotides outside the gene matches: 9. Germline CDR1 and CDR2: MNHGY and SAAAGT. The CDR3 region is CASNNRGGGEKLFF. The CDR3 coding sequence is TGTGCCAGCAATAACAGGGGAGGGGGTGAAAAACTGTTTTTT.

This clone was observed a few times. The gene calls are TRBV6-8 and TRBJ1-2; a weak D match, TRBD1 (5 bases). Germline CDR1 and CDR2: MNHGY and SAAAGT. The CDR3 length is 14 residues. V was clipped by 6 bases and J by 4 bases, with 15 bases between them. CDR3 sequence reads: CASSLTGDSYGYTF. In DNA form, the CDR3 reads TGTGCCAGCAGCCTCACCGGGGACTCCTATGGCTACACCTTC.

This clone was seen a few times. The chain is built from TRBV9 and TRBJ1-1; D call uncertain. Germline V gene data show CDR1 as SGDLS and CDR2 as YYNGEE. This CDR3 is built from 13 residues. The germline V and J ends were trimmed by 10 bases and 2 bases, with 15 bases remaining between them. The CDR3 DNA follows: TGTGCCGCCCAAGGATCAGCTAACACTGAAGCTTTCTTT. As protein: CAAQGSANTEAFF.

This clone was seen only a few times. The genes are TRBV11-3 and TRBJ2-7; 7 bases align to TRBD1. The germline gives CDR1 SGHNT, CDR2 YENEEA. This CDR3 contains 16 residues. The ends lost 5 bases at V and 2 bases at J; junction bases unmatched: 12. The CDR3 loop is CASSEPRTGLTYEQYF. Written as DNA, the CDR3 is TGTGCCAGCAGCGAACCTCGGACAGGACTCACCTACGAGCAGTACTTC.

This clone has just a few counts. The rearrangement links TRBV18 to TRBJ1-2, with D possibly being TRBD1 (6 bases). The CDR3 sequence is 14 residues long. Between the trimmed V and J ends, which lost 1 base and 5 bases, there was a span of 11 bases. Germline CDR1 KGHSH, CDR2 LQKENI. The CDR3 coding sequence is TGTGCCAGCTCACCACTCTTCAGGGGTTATGGCTACACCTTC. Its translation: CASSPLFRGYGYTF.

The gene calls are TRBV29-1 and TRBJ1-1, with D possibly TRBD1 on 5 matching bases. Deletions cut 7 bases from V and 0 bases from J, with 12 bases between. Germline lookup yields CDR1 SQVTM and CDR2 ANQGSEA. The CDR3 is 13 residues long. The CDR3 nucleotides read TGCAGCGGCTCGGGACGGATGAACACTGAAGCTTTCTTT. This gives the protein CSGSGRMNTEAFF.

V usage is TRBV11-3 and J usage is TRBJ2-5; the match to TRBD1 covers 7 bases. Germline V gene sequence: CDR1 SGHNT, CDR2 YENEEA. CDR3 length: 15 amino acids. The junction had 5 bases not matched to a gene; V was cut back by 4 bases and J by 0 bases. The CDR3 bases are TGTGCCAGCAGCTGGGGACAGCACTACCAAGAGACCCAGTACTTC. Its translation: CASSWGQHYQETQYF.

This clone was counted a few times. The CDR3 spells CASSLQGNTEAFF. In DNA form, the CDR3 reads TGTGCCAGCAGCCTACAGGGGAACACTGAAGCTTTCTTT. The genes are TRBV14 and TRBJ1-1, with D possibly being TRBD1 (6 bases). Trimming removed 4 bases from V and 1 base from J, with 7 bases in between. Germline CDR1 reads SGHDN; CDR2 reads FVKESK. CDR3 size: 13 residues.

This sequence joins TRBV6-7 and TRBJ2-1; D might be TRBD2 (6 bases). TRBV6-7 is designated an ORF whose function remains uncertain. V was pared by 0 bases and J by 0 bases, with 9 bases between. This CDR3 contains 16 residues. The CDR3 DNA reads TGTGCCAGCAGTTACTCGCTGGAGGGCTCCTACAATGAGCAGTTCTTC. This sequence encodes CASSYSLEGSYNEQFF.

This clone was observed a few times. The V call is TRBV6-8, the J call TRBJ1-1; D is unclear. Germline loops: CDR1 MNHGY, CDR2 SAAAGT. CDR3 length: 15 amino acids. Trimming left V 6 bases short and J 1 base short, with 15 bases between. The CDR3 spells CASRGGGRTNTEAFF. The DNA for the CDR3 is TGTGCCAGCAGGGGAGGCGGACGGACGAACACTGAAGCTTTCTTT.

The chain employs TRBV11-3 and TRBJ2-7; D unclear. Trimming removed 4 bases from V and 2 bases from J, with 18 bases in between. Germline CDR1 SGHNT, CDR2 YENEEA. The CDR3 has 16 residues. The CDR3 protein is CASSSLSTSSTYEQYF. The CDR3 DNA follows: TGTGCCAGCAGCTCTCTTTCGACTTCGTCTACCTACGAGCAGTACTTC.

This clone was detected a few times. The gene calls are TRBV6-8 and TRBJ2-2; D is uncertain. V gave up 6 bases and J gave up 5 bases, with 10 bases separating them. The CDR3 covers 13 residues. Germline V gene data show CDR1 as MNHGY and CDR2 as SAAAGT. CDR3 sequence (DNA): TGTGCCAGCAGCCAAAGGCAGACCGGGGAGCTGTTTTTT. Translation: CASSQRQTGELFF.

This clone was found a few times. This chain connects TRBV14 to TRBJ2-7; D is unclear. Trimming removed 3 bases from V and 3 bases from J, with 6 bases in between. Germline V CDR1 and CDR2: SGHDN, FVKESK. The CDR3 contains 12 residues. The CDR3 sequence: CASSHGFYEQYF. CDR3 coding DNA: TGTGCCAGCAGCCATGGTTTCTACGAGCAGTACTTC.

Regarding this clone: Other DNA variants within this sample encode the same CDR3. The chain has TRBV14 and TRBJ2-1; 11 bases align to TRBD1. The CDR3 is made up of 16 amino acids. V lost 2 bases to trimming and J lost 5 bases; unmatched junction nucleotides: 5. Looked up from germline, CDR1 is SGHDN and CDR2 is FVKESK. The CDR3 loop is CASSQIPGQGDNEQFF. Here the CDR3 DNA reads TGTGCCAGCAGCCAAATTCCGGGACAGGGGGACAATGAGCAGTTCTTC.

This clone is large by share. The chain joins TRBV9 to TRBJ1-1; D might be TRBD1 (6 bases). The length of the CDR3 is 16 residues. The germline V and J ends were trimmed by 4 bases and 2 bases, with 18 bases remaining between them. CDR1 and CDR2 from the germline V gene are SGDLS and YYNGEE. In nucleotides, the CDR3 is TGTGCCAGCAGCCTAGGACAGATTGGAGGCAACACTGAAGCTTTCTTT. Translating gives CASSLGQIGGNTEAFF.